The 18 T cell receptor beta chains given below trace back to one sample, sequenced in a study of cytomegalovirus exposure and HLA in healthy donors. Use of 60 Vbeta and 13 Jbeta primers characterized the PCR. The repertoire was sequenced with immunoSEQ multiplex PCR; TCRdb's copy has only in-frame clones and lacks some. The sample holds around 100,000 clones, about three quarters seen once. Sequenced input: PBMCs. Receptors were obtained from a male donor in good health and CMV-seropositive.

This sequence joins TRBV29-1 and TRBJ2-2; D unresolved. The CDR3 consists of 12 residues. The germline V and J ends were trimmed by 5 bases and 4 bases, with 8 bases remaining between them. Germline V gives CDR1 SQVTM, CDR2 ANQGSEA. The CDR3 DNA sequence: TGCAGCGTTAAGAGTTCCACCGGGGAGCTGTTTTTT. Its protein product is CSVKSSTGELFF.

This clone came up a few times. This rearrangement joins TRBV7-9 to TRBJ2-1; D is perhaps TRBD2 (5 bases). V gave up 6 bases and J gave up 6 bases, with 18 bases separating them. CDR3 length: 15 residues. Germline CDR1 SEHNR, CDR2 FQNEAQ (reference sequence). CDR3 protein: CASSPKRRWGNEQFF. The CDR3 region has the DNA TGTGCCAGCAGTCCGAAGCGGCGGTGGGGCAATGAGCAGTTCTTC.

This chain connects TRBV9 to TRBJ1-5; D is possibly TRBD1 (6 bases). The CDR3 spans 15 residues. Germline values: CDR1 SGDLS, CDR2 YYNGEE. V was pared by 3 bases and J by 2 bases, with 12 bases between. DNA for the CDR3: TGTGCCAGCAGCGCGGACAGTTTGCGCAATCAGCCCCAGCATTTT. This encodes CASSADSLRNQPQHF.

The genes are TRBV2 and TRBJ2-3; no definite D call. The V end was cut by 6 bases, the J end by 2 bases, with 9 bases between. Germline values: CDR1 SNHLY, CDR2 FYNNEI. The CDR3 has 13 residues. CDR3 amino acids: CASSPFFTDTQYF. The CDR3 coding sequence is TGTGCCAGCAGCCCCTTCTTCACAGATACGCAGTATTTT. The variable domain in full, with the rest retrieved from reference TRBV2 and TRBJ2-3, is EPEVTQTPSHQVTQMGQEVILRCVPISNHLYFYWYRQILGQKVEFLVSFYNNEISEKSEIFDDQFSVERPDGSNFTLKIRSTKLEDSAMYFCASSPFFTDTQYFGPGTRLTVL.

V gene TRBV28 combines with J gene TRBJ1-2; no definite D call. Germline V gene sequence: CDR1 MDHEN, CDR2 SYDVKM. Trimming took off 5 bases at V and 8 bases at J, with 6 bases between the two ends. This CDR3 has 10 residues. CDR3 DNA: TGTGCCAGCAGTGGAGGCGGCTACACCTTC. This sequence encodes CASSGGGYTF.

This clone came up a few times. V usage is TRBV7-3 and J usage is TRBJ1-1; 9 bases are shared with TRBD1. Germline assignment: CDR1 SGHTA and CDR2 FQGTGA. V dropped 5 bases and J dropped 3; count of bases not matched to a gene: 4. The CDR3 consists of 14 residues. CDR3 residues: CASSAGQGHTEAFF. The DNA for the CDR3 is TGTGCCAGCAGCGCCGGACAGGGGCACACTGAAGCTTTCTTT.

The chain employs TRBV19 and TRBJ2-1; 8 bases match TRBD1. Germline loops: CDR1 LNHDA, CDR2 SQIVND (reference sequence). This CDR3 spans 16 amino acids. V gave up 5 bases and J gave up 2 bases; unmatched junction bases: 8. The CDR3 DNA follows: TGTGCCAGTAGTTTTGCCTCAGGGGGCACCTACAATGAGCAGTTCTTC. This translates into CASSFASGGTYNEQFF.

The V gene is TRBV28, the J gene TRBJ2-7; 9 bases map to TRBD1. The CDR3 has 15 residues. Trimming took 1 base from V and 4 from J; bases not matched to a gene: 5. Germline V gene sequence: CDR1 MDHEN, CDR2 SYDVKM. For the CDR3, the DNA is TGTGCCAGCAGTTTATATATGGGACAGGGATACGAGCAGTACTTC. It is translated as CASSLYMGQGYEQYF.

J is TRBJ2-2 and V is TRBV19; 8 bases fit TRBD1. Germline lookup yields CDR1 LNHDA and CDR2 SQIVND (reference sequence). The junction had 8 bases not matched to a gene; V was cut back by 5 bases and J by 6 bases. The CDR3 is 15 residues long. CDR3 region: CASSPRTGLAGELFF. The CDR3, as DNA: TGTGCCAGTAGTCCCCGGACAGGGTTGGCCGGGGAGCTGTTTTTT.

This clone was detected only a few times. The rearrangement joins TRBV14 to TRBJ2-1, with TRBD2 matching over 8 bases. The CDR3 sequence is 18 residues long. Trimming took 4 bases from V and 0 from J; bases not matched to a gene: 11. Germline V CDR1 and CDR2: SGHDN, FVKESK. Here the CDR3 DNA reads TGTGCCAGCAGCCGGCCGGGCGGGAGGTTAGACTCCTACAATGAGCAGTTCTTC. The encoded protein is CASSRPGGRLDSYNEQFF.

This clone has a handful of counts. This rearrangement joins TRBV19 to TRBJ1-5; weak D call: TRBD1 (6 bases). CDR1 is LNHDA and CDR2 is SQIVND in the germline V gene (reference sequence). The CDR3 has 16 amino acids. The ends were cut back, 5 bases at V and 2 bases at J, with 16 bases in the middle. CDR3 DNA: TGTGCCAGTAGTTTTAAGACAGGCGTTGGCAATCAGCCCCAGCATTTT. It yields the protein CASSFKTGVGNQPQHF.

This clone was found a few times. V usage is TRBV21-1 and J usage is TRBJ2-5; TRBD1 was called by the table and not checked on the DNA. TRBV21-1 is a pseudogene locus. The CDR3 runs 17 residues. CDR3 DNA sequence: TGTGCCAGCAGCAAAATCGGAGGGGGCGAGGGCCAAGAGACCCAGTACTTC. It translates to CASSKIGGGEGQETQYF.

The DNA of the CDR3 is TGTGCCAGTAGTGCGGGACAGGTCCGAGGAGAGCAGTACTTC. This sequence encodes CASSAGQVRGEQYF. V usage is TRBV19 and J usage is TRBJ2-7, with 8 bases aligning to TRBD1. The CDR3 sequence is 14 residues long. CDR1 LNHDA and CDR2 SQIVND come from the germline V gene (reference sequence). V lost 5 bases, J lost 7 bases, and 10 bases stayed unmatched.

This rearrangement joins TRBV27 to TRBJ1-4; the match to TRBD1 covers 10 bases. Germline CDR1 and CDR2: MNHEY and SMNVEV (reference sequence). The CDR3 extends over 16 amino acids. V lost 8 bases to trimming and J lost 3 bases; unmatched junction nucleotides: 9. The CDR3 DNA reads as TGTGCCAGCCGCGGGACAGGGGTATTGCCTAATGAAAAACTGTTTTTT. It translates to CASRGTGVLPNEKLFF.

J is TRBJ1-5 and V is TRBV19, with 9 bases identical to TRBD1. The ends lost 6 bases at V and 3 bases at J; junction bases unmatched: 9. Germline V gene sequence: CDR1 LNHDA, CDR2 SQIVND (reference sequence). The CDR3 is made up of 16 amino acids. CDR3 nucleotide sequence: TGTGCCAGTAGCAAGGCGGGACAGGGCATCAATCAGCCCCAGCATTTT. Its protein product is CASSKAGQGINQPQHF.

The rearrangement uses TRBV5-1 and TRBJ2-1; possible D gene TRBD1, 6 bases. Looked up from germline, CDR1 is SGHRS and CDR2 is YFSETQ. The CDR3 loop spans 16 amino acids. The V and J ends lost 4 bases and 6 bases respectively, with 20 bases between them. The CDR3 loop is CASSLYRERIGNEQFF. DNA for the CDR3: TGCGCCAGCAGCCTCTACAGGGAAAGGATAGGCAATGAGCAGTTCTTC.

This rearrangement joins TRBV27 to TRBJ1-2, with unresolved D. The germline CDR1 and CDR2 sequences are MNHEY and SMNVEV (reference sequence). The V gene lost 6 bases and the J gene lost 0 bases, with 20 bases spanning the gap. The CDR3 consists of 17 residues. The CDR3 here is CASRSPLYSRSNYGYTF. CDR3 sequence (DNA): TGTGCCAGCAGATCGCCATTATACTCTCGGTCTAACTATGGCTACACCTTC.

The J gene is TRBJ1-2, the V gene TRBV28, with D unresolved. Looked up from germline, CDR1 is MDHEN and CDR2 is SYDVKM. Between the trimmed V and J ends, which lost 2 bases and 6 bases, there was a span of 7 bases. CDR3 length equals 12 residues. This CDR3 is CASSLRRHGYTF. The CDR3 nucleotides read TGTGCCAGCAGTTTAAGGCGGCATGGCTACACCTTC.